The 14 T cell receptor beta chains in this list originate from one sample, sequenced in a study of molecular identifiers for immune sequencing clone quantification. TCRdb reprocessed the PCR reads via MiXCR and lists one record per CDR3 protein. The table records approximately 550,000 distinct CDR3 sequences, roughly a fifth of them present only once. The sequencing input was naive CD8+ T cells from blood, with Jurkat cell RNA spiked in. Subset in this sample: FACS-sorted CD8+CD4-CCR7+CD45RA+ naive T cells. These receptor sequences come from a human donor in good health. Some libraries in this study had Jurkat cell RNA spiked in.

This clonotype appeared a few times. The chain couples TRBV6-1 to TRBJ2-5, with D perhaps given as TRBD1 or TRBD2 (6 bases each). CDR3 size: 22 residues. The germline CDR1 and CDR2 sequences are MNHNS and SASEGT. The germline V and J ends were trimmed by 2 bases and 8 bases, with 39 bases remaining between them. DNA of the CDR3: TGTGCCAGCAGTGAAATTGGAGGGCAGGGGATCATCGAGTCCCCTGTTAAAAAAACCCAGTACTTC. This encodes CASSEIGGQGIIESPVKKTQYF.

A note on this clonotype: At one end, the junction sequence differs from germline, possibly due to a read error. The chain uses TRBV28 and TRBJ2-3; 12 bases line up with TRBD1. There are 15 residues in the CDR3. CDR1 is MDHEN, CDR2 SYDVKM, per germline. This CDR3 reads CAGSPGTGGFDTQYF. The DNA for the CDR3 is TGTGCCGGCAGCCCCGGGACAGGGGGCTTCGATACGCAGTATTTT. The full variable domain, with the rest looked up from reference TRBV28 and TRBJ2-3, is DVKVTQSSRYLVKRTGEKVFLECVQDMDHENMFWYRQDPGLGLRLIYFSYDVKMKEKGDIPEGYSVSREKKERFSLILESASTNQTSMYLCAGSPGTGGFDTQYFGPGTRLTVL.

Ten or more counts support this clonotype. The chain joins TRBV29-1 to TRBJ1-4; a possible D gene is TRBD1 (5 bases). V gave up 2 bases and J gave up 3 bases, with 10 bases separating them. The CDR3 is 14 residues long. Germline-derived CDR1 and CDR2 are SQVTM and ANQGSEA. The CDR3 here is CSVEPQGPNEKLFF. The CDR3 DNA sequence: TGCAGCGTTGAACCCCAGGGTCCTAATGAAAAACTGTTTTTT.

This rearrangement joins TRBV2 to TRBJ2-7; the D gene is possibly TRBD2 (6 bases). CDR1 and CDR2 (germline): SNHLY, FYNNEI. The CDR3 length is 12 residues. V was trimmed by 6 bases and J by 4 bases, leaving 10 bases between them. In nucleotides, the CDR3 is TGTGCCAGCAGACTAGCCAAGTACGAGCAGTACTTC. Its protein is CASRLAKYEQYF. Drawing the rest from reference TRBV2 and TRBJ2-7, the complete variable domain is EPEVTQTPSHQVTQMGQEVILRCVPISNHLYFYWYRQILGQKVEFLVSFYNNEISEKSEIFDDQFSVERPDGSNFTLKIRSTKLEDSAMYFCASRLAKYEQYFGPGTRLTVT.

V gene TRBV4-3 combines with J gene TRBJ2-1; the D gene could be TRBD1 or TRBD2 (5 bases each). Trimming cost V 2 bases and J 8 bases, with 16 bases left between them. Germline CDR1 LGHNA, CDR2 YSLEER. The CDR3 has 15 amino acids. CDR3 sequence: CASSQWDQEVHEQFF. As DNA, the CDR3 is TGCGCCAGCAGCCAATGGGACCAGGAAGTCCATGAGCAGTTCTTC.

This clonotype was detected ten times or more. The rearrangement uses TRBV7-9 and TRBJ2-6, with unresolved D. The CDR3 contains 18 residues. V was pared by 0 bases and J by 0 bases, with 12 bases between. Germline values: CDR1 SEHNR, CDR2 FQNEAQ (reference sequence). The CDR3 DNA is TGTGCCAGCAGCTTAGCGCTGGTCGCTAGCTCTGGGGCCAACGTCCTGACTTTC. Translation gives CASSLALVASSGANVLTF. The variable domain in full, completed from reference TRBV7-9 and TRBJ2-6, reads DTGVSQNPRHKITKRGQNVTFRCDPISEHNRLYWYRQTLGQGPEFLTYFQNEAQLEKSRLLSDRFSAERPKGSFSTLEIQRTEQGDSAMYLCASSLALVASSGANVLTFGAGSRLTVL.

The sample holds a few counts of this clonotype. The chain uses TRBV4-3 and TRBJ2-2, with 12 bases aligning to TRBD2. Trimming took 4 bases from V and 0 from J; bases not matched to a gene: 9. This CDR3 spans 19 amino acids. The germline V gene has CDR1 LGHNA and CDR2 YSLEER. CDR3 residues: CASSPYGTSGYANTGELFF. DNA of the CDR3: TGCGCCAGCAGCCCCTATGGGACTAGCGGGTACGCGAACACCGGGGAGCTGTTTTTT.

In this sample, this clonotype turned up many times. This rearrangement joins TRBV9 to TRBJ2-2; TRBD2 agrees at 9 bases. CDR3 length: 17 amino acids. J gave up 6 bases and V 0 bases, and 9 bases lay outside the gene matches. Germline V lookup: CDR1 SGDLS, CDR2 YYNGEE. For the CDR3, the DNA is TGTGCCAGCAGCGTAGAGACTAGCGGAGAACCCCCCGGGGAGCTGTTTTTT. Residues: CASSVETSGEPPGELFF.

The rearrangement uses TRBV9 and TRBJ1-1, with 7 bases aligning to TRBD1. The junction had 7 bases not matched to a gene; V was cut back by 4 bases and J by 4 bases. The CDR3 has 14 amino acids. Per the germline V gene, CDR1 is SGDLS and CDR2 is YYNGEE. CDR3 region: CASSRRTGGTEAFF. In DNA form, the CDR3 reads TGTGCCAGCAGCCGACGGACAGGCGGCACTGAAGCTTTCTTT.

The rearrangement joins TRBV27 to TRBJ2-7; no firm D call. Germline CDR1 reads MNHEY; CDR2 reads SMNVEV (reference sequence). The CDR3 totals 12 residues. Trimming shortened V by 4 bases and J by 3 bases, and 7 bases separated the two germline ends. The CDR3 spells CASSWNSYEQYF. In nucleotides, the CDR3 is TGTGCCAGCAGTTGGAATAGCTACGAGCAGTACTTC.

This clonotype was detected many times. The chain is built from TRBV5-4 and TRBJ2-7, with D unclear. Germline lookup yields CDR1 SGHNT and CDR2 YYREEE (reference sequence). The CDR3 consists of 12 residues. The V and J ends lost 4 bases and 3 bases respectively, with 8 bases between them. CDR3 DNA sequence: TGTGCCAGCAGCGGAGACAACTACGAGCAGTACTTC. Translating gives CASSGDNYEQYF.

The rearrangement links TRBV2 to TRBJ2-7; D ambiguous. V was shortened by 3 bases and J by 5 bases, with 8 bases between the two germline ends. Germline V gives CDR1 SNHLY, CDR2 FYNNEI. The CDR3 runs 12 residues. CDR3 bases: TGTGCCAGCAGTGACGAGAGAAACGAGCAGTACTTC. Encoded protein: CASSDERNEQYF.

This clonotype was seen many times. The chain recombines TRBV27 with TRBJ1-1; no definite D call. V lost 8 bases and J lost 0, with 7 bases in between. The CDR3 runs 12 residues. Per the germline V gene, CDR1 is MNHEY and CDR2 is SMNVEV (reference sequence). Here the CDR3 DNA reads TGTGCCAGCGGTTGGGTGAACACTGAAGCTTTCTTT. Its protein is CASGWVNTEAFF.

This clonotype has a handful of counts. The chain combines TRBV7-9 with TRBJ1-4, with D tentatively TRBD1 (5 bases). Trimming removed 5 bases from V and 8 bases from J, with 12 bases in between. Germline V gene lookup returns CDR1 SEHNR and CDR2 FQNEAQ (reference sequence). This CDR3 has 13 residues. CDR3 sequence: CASSITRDEKLFF. In DNA form, the CDR3 reads TGTGCCAGCAGCATCACCAGGGACGAAAAACTGTTTTTT.